The source of this TCR beta chain is a study of Graves' ophthalmopathy and Graves' hyperthyroidism. General study points: For predicting ophthalmopathy progression, the model had nearly 71% sensitivity and 72.22% specificity. Blood also carried most expanded thyroid clonotypes exceeding 0.001 frequency.

This clonotype was seen more than once but under ten times. Its target is not known. Hyperthyroidism patients, all newly diagnosed, had under 2 months' duration and ages of 18 to 65. Other autoimmune disease, uncontrolled infection, pregnancy and lactation led to exclusion. Germline assignment: CDR1 SGHRS and CDR2 YFSETQ. The CDR3 length is 16 residues. The V gene lost 0 bases and the J gene lost 1 base, with 13 bases spanning the gap. Transcripts of RNA were the source for amplifying TCR beta CDR3 regions. A first-round RT-PCR used HTBI primers, followed by a second-round multiplex PCR. TCRdb re-derived calls from the multiplex PCR reads in MiXCR, one entry per CDR3 protein. There are a few hundred thousand distinct CDR3 sequences in the sample; 15% occur only once, and roughly 7% lies in the top ten.

The sequencing input was peripheral blood. The chain employs TRBV5-1 and TRBJ1-1; D not resolved. This TCR was sampled from a woman between 18 and 29 years old with stable Graves' hyperthyroidism. Here the CDR3 reads CASSLGVLRENTEAFF. The CDR3 region has the DNA TGCGCCAGCAGCTTGGGGGTATTACGGGAGAACACTGAAGCTTTCTTT. Full variable domain (rest looked up from reference TRBV5-1 and TRBJ1-1): KAGVTQTPRYLIKTRGQQVTLSCSPISGHRSVSWYQQTPGQGLQFLFEYFSETQRNKGNFPGRFSGRQFSNSRSEMNVSTLELGDSALYLCASSLGVLRENTEAFFGQGTRLTVV.